This TCR beta chain was identified in a study of CD8 T cells in ankylosing spondylitis. Notes on the study in general: Certain motif variants had earlier appeared in reactive arthritis synovial fluid and blood. Typical of ankylosing spondylitis blood, it appeared, was a TCR beta motif of fewer than ten highly homologous variants.

Concerning this clonotype: Its specificity is not known.

Each CDR3 protein gets one entry after TCRdb re-called the 5' RACE reads with MiXCR. The sample records over 600,000 distinct CDR3 sequences, roughly 20% being singletons. The sample taken for sequencing was blood, either unsorted or a sorted T cell fraction (not recorded which). The clonotype was recovered from a male donor with ankylosing spondylitis.

This CDR3 is CASSFFARTGWDNEQFF. The CDR3 DNA reads TGTGCCAGCAGTTTTTTTGCTCGGACAGGGTGGGACAATGAGCAGTTCTTC. The chain carries TRBV12-3 or TRBV12-4 and TRBJ2-1; 8 bases match TRBD1. Unmatched junction bases numbered 12, after V lost 3 bases and J lost 5 bases. This CDR3 has 17 amino acids.